This T cell receptor (beta chain) was found in a study of graft-versus-host responses after intestinal transplantation. Study-wide context: The study gave all recipients anti-thymocyte globulin induction, then tacrolimus and steroids for roughly 3 years.

This clone was recorded a few times. What it binds is unknown. Libraries were prepared by immunoSEQ multiplex PCR; TCRdb keeps only in-frame clonotypes and omits some of them. The sample holds 150,000 or so clones, about 93% seen once. Germline V gene lookup returns CDR1 MNHEY and CDR2 SVGAGI. This CDR3 has 13 amino acids. V shed 6 bases, J shed 5 bases, and the junction held 3 bases outside the gene matches. Study-wide results and caveats: Present in recipient marrow, GvH clones included some that appeared first in ileum or blood. High graft-versus-host to host-versus-graft T cell clonal ratios marked allografts of patients with graft-donor macrochimerism. Peak levels of circulating GvH clones tracked with early post-transplant HvG declines.

The source was unstimulated CD4+ T cells sorted from spleen or lymph node cells, collected before intestinal transplant. This TCR derives from a human donor who received an intestinal transplant. The chain combines TRBV6-5 with TRBJ2-3; 9 nucleotides agree with TRBD1. CDR3 residues: CASSLGQGDTQYF. In DNA form, the CDR3 reads TGTGCCAGCAGCCTGGGACAGGGAGATACGCAGTATTTT.